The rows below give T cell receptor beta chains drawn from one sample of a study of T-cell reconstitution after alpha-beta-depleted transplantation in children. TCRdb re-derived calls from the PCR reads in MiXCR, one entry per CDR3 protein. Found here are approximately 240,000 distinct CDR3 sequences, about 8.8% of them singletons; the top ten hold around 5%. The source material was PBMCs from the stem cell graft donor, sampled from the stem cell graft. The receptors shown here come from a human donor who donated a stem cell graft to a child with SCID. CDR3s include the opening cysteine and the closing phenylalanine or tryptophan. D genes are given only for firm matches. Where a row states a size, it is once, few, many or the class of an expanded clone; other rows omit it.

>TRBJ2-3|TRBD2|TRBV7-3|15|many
TGTGCCAGCAGCCCAAGCGGGGGAGCTTGGGATACGCAGTATTTT
CASSPSGGAWDTQYF
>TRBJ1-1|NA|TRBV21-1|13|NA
TGTGCCAGCAGGGACAGCGTCACCACTGAAGATTTCTTT
CASRDSVTTEDFF
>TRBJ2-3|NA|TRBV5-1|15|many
TGCGCCAGCAGCCCCGGGGTTTATCGCACAGATACGCAGTATTTT
CASSPGVYRTDTQYF
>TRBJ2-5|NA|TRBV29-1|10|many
TGCAGCGTCGGTGGGGAGACCCAGTACTTC
CSVGGETQYF
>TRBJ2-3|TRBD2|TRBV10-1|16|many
TGCGCCAGCAGTGAGTCGAAACTAGCGGGCCGGCTCGCGCAGTATTTT
CASSESKLAGRLAQYF
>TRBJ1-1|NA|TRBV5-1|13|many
TGCGCCAGCAGCGGACCAGGGAACACTGAAGCTTTCTTT
CASSGPGNTEAFF
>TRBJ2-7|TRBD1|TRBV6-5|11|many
TGTGCCAGCGGGGACAGCAGCGAGCAGTACTTC
CASGDSSEQYF
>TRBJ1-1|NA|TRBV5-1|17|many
TGCGCCAGCAGCTGGAGGCCCGCCAAGGAGAGAAACACTGAAGCTTTCTTT
CASSWRPAKERNTEAFF
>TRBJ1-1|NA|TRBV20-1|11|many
TGCAGTGCTAGGGGGAGTACTGAAGCTTTCTTT
CSARGSTEAFF
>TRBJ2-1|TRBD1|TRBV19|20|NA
TGTGCCAGTAGTGGGTTTGGGGGACAGGGAGGGTGGTCGTACAGCAATGAGCAGTTCTTC
CASSGFGGQGGWSYSNEQFF
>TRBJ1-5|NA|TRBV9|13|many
TGTGCCAGCAGCTCCGAGTGGGGTCAGCCCCAGCATTTT
CASSSEWGQPQHF
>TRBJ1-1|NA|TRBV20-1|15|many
TGCAGTGCTAGAAGTACAGGGAGGGAGAACACTGAAGCTTTCTTT
CSARSTGRENTEAFF
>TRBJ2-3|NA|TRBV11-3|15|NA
TGTGCCAGCAGCCAGGATTGGAGAATGGGAGATACGCAGTATTTT
CASSQDWRMGDTQYF
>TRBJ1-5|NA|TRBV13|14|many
TGTGCCAGCAGCTTAGGCAGGGATAATCAGCCCCAGCATTTT
CASSLGRDNQPQHF
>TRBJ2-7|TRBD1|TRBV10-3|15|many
TGTGCCATCAGTGAGTCGCAACAGGGGTCCTACGAGCAGTACTTC
CAISESQQGSYEQYF
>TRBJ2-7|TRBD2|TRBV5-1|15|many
TGCGCCAGCACTATAGCGGGGGGGCCTTCCTACGAGCAGTACTTC
CASTIAGGPSYEQYF
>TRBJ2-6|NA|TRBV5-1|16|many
TGCGCCAGTATGGCGGGCTCCAGCTCTGGGGCCAACGTCCTGACTTTC
CASMAGSSSGANVLTF
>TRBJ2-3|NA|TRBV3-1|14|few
TGTGCCAGCAGGAAGGAACTACTCACAGATACGCAGTATTTT
CASRKELLTDTQYF
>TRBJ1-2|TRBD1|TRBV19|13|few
TGTGCCAGTAGTGGGCAACAGGGGGATGGCTACACCTTC
CASSGQQGDGYTF
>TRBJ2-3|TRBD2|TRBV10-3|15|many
TGTGCCATCAGGCCAGCGGGGTCTCTCACAGATACGCAGTATTTT
CAIRPAGSLTDTQYF
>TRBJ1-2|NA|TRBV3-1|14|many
TGTGCCAGCAGCCATTTGGGCAAAGCCTATGGCTACACCTTC
CASSHLGKAYGYTF
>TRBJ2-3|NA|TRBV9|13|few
TGTGCCAGCAGCGTAGTCCTGGCAGATACGCAGTATTTT
CASSVVLADTQYF
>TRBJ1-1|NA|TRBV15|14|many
TGTGCCACCAGCAGAGATCGGGGGGACACTGAAGCTTTCTTT
CATSRDRGDTEAFF
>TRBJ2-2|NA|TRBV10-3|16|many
TGTGCCATCAGTGAGATTGACAGGAACCCGACCGGGGAGCTGTTTTTT
CAISEIDRNPTGELFF
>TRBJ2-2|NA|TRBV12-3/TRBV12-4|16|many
TGTGCCAGCAGTTCCATGACAGGGAGGGGGACCGGGGAGCTGTTTTTT
CASSSMTGRGTGELFF
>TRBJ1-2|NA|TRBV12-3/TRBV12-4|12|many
TGTGCCAGCAGACAGGGTTCCTATGGCTACACCTTC
CASRQGSYGYTF
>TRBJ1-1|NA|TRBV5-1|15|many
TGCGCCAGCAGCCCGCGGGGGGAACTAAACACTGAAGCTTTCTTT
CASSPRGELNTEAFF
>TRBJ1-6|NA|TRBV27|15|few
TGTGCCAGCACCCAAGGCCCCACGGCAAATTCACCCCTCCACTTT
CASTQGPTANSPLHF
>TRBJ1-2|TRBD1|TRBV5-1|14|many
TGCGCCAGCAGCTACCGGACAGGGGACTATGGCTACACCTTC
CASSYRTGDYGYTF
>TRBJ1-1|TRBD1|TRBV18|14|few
TGTGCCAGCTCACCGGGGACAGGTGGGGATGAAGCTTTCTTT
CASSPGTGGDEAFF
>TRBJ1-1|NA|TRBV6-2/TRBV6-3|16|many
TGTGCCAGCAGCCCCCTCGACAGGAAGCGGAACACTGAAGCTTTCTTT
CASSPLDRKRNTEAFF
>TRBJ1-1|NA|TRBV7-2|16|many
TGTGCCAGCAGCTTAGATGGCGGCTCGCCGAACACTGAAGCTTTCTTT
CASSLDGGSPNTEAFF
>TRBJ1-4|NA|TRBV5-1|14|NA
TGCGCCAGCAGCCCGCAGGGAACTAATGAAAAACTGTTTTTT
CASSPQGTNEKLFF
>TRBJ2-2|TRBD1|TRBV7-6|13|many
TGTGCCAGCAGGCCACAGGGGTCCGGGGAGCTGTTTTTT
CASRPQGSGELFF
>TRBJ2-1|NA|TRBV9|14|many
TGTGCCAGCAGCGAACAGGGAGGGAACAATGAGCAGTTCTTC
CASSEQGGNNEQFF
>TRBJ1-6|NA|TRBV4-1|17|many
TGCGCCAGCAGCCAAGCCCTGGGGACCCAGCAAAATTCACCCCTCCACTTT
CASSQALGTQQNSPLHF
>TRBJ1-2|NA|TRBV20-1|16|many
TGCAGTACCCGGGACCGTAAAGGTTTGGCCCATTCTGGCTACACCTTC
CSTRDRKGLAHSGYTF
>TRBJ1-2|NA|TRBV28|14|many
TGTGCCAGCAGTTTACTTTTCAGGGACTATGGCTACACCTTC
CASSLLFRDYGYTF
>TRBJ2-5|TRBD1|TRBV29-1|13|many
TGCAGCGCCTGGACAGGGGCCCAAGAGACCCAGTACTTC
CSAWTGAQETQYF
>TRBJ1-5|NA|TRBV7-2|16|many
TGTGCCAGCAGCGAAGAGACGTGGTATAGCAATCAGCCCCAGCATTTT
CASSEETWYSNQPQHF
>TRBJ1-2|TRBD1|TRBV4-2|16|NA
TGTGCCAGCAGCCCGCCGAACAGGGGGCGGGAGAGGGGCTACACCTTC
CASSPPNRGRERGYTF
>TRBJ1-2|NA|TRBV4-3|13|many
TGCGCCAGCAGCCAAGATTTTGGCGGGAGCCCCACCTTC
CASSQDFGGSPTF
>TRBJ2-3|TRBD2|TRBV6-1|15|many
TGTGCCAGCAGAGCACCTGCGGGGGGGACAGATACGCAGTATTTT
CASRAPAGGTDTQYF
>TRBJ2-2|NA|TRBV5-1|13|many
TGCGCCAGCAGCTTGGTTCTGTCCGGGGAGCTGTTTTTT
CASSLVLSGELFF
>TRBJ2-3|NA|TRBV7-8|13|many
TGTGCCAGCAGCAACTACTTCACAGATACGCAGTATTTT
CASSNYFTDTQYF
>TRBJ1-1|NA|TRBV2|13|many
TGTGCCAGCAGTGAAAGGGGGGACACTGAAGCTTTCTTT
CASSERGDTEAFF
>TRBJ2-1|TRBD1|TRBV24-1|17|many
TGTGCCACCAGTGATTCCCTACCCGGGACAGATTACAATGAGCAGTTCTTC
CATSDSLPGTDYNEQFF
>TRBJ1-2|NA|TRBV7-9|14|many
TGTGCCACCTCGACTAAGAACCTTGATTATGGCTACACCTTC
CATSTKNLDYGYTF
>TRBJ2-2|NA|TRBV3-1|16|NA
TGTGCCAGCAGCCAAGATTTCAGGCCGAACACCGGGGAGCTGTTTTTT
CASSQDFRPNTGELFF